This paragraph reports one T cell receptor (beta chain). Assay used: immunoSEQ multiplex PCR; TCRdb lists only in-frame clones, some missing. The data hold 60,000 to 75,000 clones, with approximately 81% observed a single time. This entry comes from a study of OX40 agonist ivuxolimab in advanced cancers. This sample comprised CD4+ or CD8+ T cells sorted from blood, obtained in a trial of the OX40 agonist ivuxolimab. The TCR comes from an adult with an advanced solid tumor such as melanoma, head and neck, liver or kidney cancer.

The CDR3 here is CASSSNNQPQHF. CDR3 in DNA: TGTGCCAGCAGTTCTAACAATCAGCCCCAGCATTTT. The gene calls are TRBV28 and TRBJ1-5; the D is unclear. The CDR3 is 12 residues long. Germline V gives CDR1 MDHEN, CDR2 SYDVKM. V shed 4 bases and J shed 3 bases, with 4 bases lying between them.